The present entry profiles one TCR beta chain with its context. The antigen is unknown. Looked up from germline, CDR1 is SGHTA and CDR2 is FQGNSA. The CDR3 totals 11 residues. Trimming stripped 3 bases from V and 7 bases from J, with 4 bases between. The sample belongs to a study of T-cell reconstitution after alpha-beta-depleted transplantation in children. The study's findings and limits: T-cell numbers and diversity one year post-transplant derived largely from freshly generated T cells. As was reported, about two months after transplant, alpha-beta T cells came from several hundred expanded graft clones. Recipient T cells and thymic progenitors that survived gave rise to the high TCRbeta diversity observed at day 60 in some patients.

It was with unique molecular identifiers that the TCRbeta library was prepared. TCRdb used MiXCR to reprocess the PCR reads, holding one entry per CDR3 protein. The sample lists more than 200,000 distinct CDR3 sequences, approximately 15% occurring once. The sequencing used PBMCs, mostly from graft donor cells, collected 360 days after TCRalphabeta/CD19-depleted stem cell transplant. The rearrangement joins TRBV7-2 to TRBJ2-1; no reliable D call. The TCR was taken from a male patient between 2 and 10 years old who had a stem cell transplant for acute lymphoblastic leukemia, so the T cells may come from the graft donor. The CDR3: CASSFLNEQFF. The CDR3 DNA follows: TGTGCCAGCAGCTTTTTGAATGAGCAGTTCTTC.